A selection of T cell receptor beta chains follows, all from one sample in a study of T cells after yellow fever vaccination. TCRdb re-derived calls from the 5' RACE reads in MiXCR, one entry per CDR3 protein. The table records some 200,000 distinct CDR3 sequences, 2.5% to 3.5% of them present only once. The source was CD4+ T cells sorted from PBMCs, collected 10 days after the yellow fever booster vaccination. The receptors were sampled from a man between 18 and 35 years old who received the YFV17D yellow fever vaccine. CDR3s include the opening cysteine and the closing phenylalanine or tryptophan. D genes are given only for firm matches. Rows may omit the clone size; those that give it use once, few, many or a size class.

>NA|TRBV18|few|TRBJ2-1
CASSLRTSGYNEQFF
TGTGCCAGCTCTCTCCGGACTTCGGGCTACAATGAGCAGTTCTTC
>NA|TRBV6-1|NA|TRBJ1-1
CASSDDKGTEAFF
TGTGCCAGCAGTGATGATAAAGGGACTGAAGCTTTCTTT
>TRBD1|TRBV5-1|NA|TRBJ1-1
CASSTQGARTEAFF
TGCGCCAGCAGCACACAGGGGGCCAGGACTGAAGCTTTCTTT
>NA|TRBV6-5|many|TRBJ1-2
CASSDYEEHYGYTF
TGTGCCAGCAGCGACTACGAGGAACACTATGGCTACACCTTC
>TRBD2|TRBV28|NA|TRBJ2-3
CASRVAGGSVDTQYF
TGTGCCAGCAGAGTAGCGGGGGGGTCGGTGGATACGCAGTATTTT
>NA|TRBV30|NA|TRBJ1-4
CAWSGIVREKLFF
TGTGCCTGGAGTGGGATAGTACGGGAAAAACTGTTTTTT
>TRBD2|TRBV29-1|NA|TRBJ2-5
CSVVPGGQETQYF
TGCAGCGTGGTCCCGGGGGGGCAAGAGACCCAGTACTTC
>NA|TRBV7-2|many|TRBJ1-1
CASSLVGSGGVF
TGTGCCAGCAGCTTAGTGGGCTCGGGAGGAGTCTTT
>NA|TRBV18|NA|TRBJ1-1
CASSPNTGLNTEAFF
TGTGCCAGCTCACCCAACACAGGGTTGAACACTGAAGCTTTCTTT
>NA|TRBV18|few|TRBJ1-1
CASSAQEGPVNTEAFF
TGTGCCAGCTCAGCCCAGGAGGGCCCTGTGAACACTGAAGCTTTCTTT
>NA|TRBV20-1|NA|TRBJ2-5
CSALPGGWETQYF
TGCAGTGCTCTCCCCGGGGGCTGGGAGACCCAGTACTTC
>NA|TRBV3-1|many|TRBJ1-1
CASSQGVGSNTEAFF
TGTGCCAGCAGCCAAGGGGTAGGGTCGAACACTGAAGCTTTCTTT
>TRBD1|TRBV12-3/TRBV12-4|many|TRBJ2-5
CASRQTGQETQYF
TGTGCCAGCAGACAGACAGGGCAAGAGACCCAGTACTTC
>NA|TRBV6-4|NA|TRBJ2-1
CARLSGSARGSYNEQFF
TGTGCCAGACTGAGCGGGTCGGCTAGGGGCTCCTACAATGAGCAGTTCTTC
>TRBD2|TRBV7-9|many|TRBJ2-1
CASSFGLAGGQSEQFF
TGTGCCAGCAGCTTCGGACTAGCGGGGGGGCAGAGTGAGCAGTTCTTC
>NA|TRBV20-1|few|TRBJ1-6
CSVPRGSDNSPLHF
TGCAGTGTCCCCAGAGGATCGGATAATTCACCCCTCCACTTT
>NA|TRBV12-5|NA|TRBJ1-2
CASGPDSLNYGYTF
TGTGCTAGTGGACCCGACAGTCTTAACTATGGCTACACCTTC
>TRBD2|TRBV7-8|many|TRBJ2-5
CASTRGGPETQYF
TGTGCCAGCACCCGGGGGGGTCCGGAGACCCAGTACTTC
>NA|TRBV5-1|many|TRBJ2-3
CASSLSAPDTQYF
TGCGCCAGCAGCCTTTCTGCCCCAGATACGCAGTATTTT
>NA|TRBV7-2|many|TRBJ2-3
CASSVGDTQYF
TGTGCCAGCAGCGTGGGGGATACGCAGTATTTT
>NA|TRBV5-6|many|TRBJ1-3
CASSLFAQSSGNTIYF
TGTGCCAGCAGCTTGTTTGCACAGTCCTCTGGAAACACCATATATTTT
>NA|TRBV5-1|many|TRBJ2-2
CASGRANTGELFF
TGCGCCAGCGGACGCGCGAACACCGGGGAGCTGTTTTTT
>TRBD1|TRBV7-2|many|TRBJ2-1
CASSSKTGGYNEQFF
TGTGCCAGCAGCTCTAAAACAGGGGGCTACAATGAGCAGTTCTTC
>NA|TRBV6-2/TRBV6-3|few|TRBJ1-2
CASSSPPWGYGYTF
TGTGCCAGCAGCTCCCCCCCGTGGGGTTATGGCTACACCTTC
>NA|TRBV7-2|many|TRBJ2-5
CASSFAGAETQYF
TGTGCCAGCAGCTTCGCGGGGGCAGAGACCCAGTACTTC
>NA|TRBV11-2|NA|TRBJ1-4
CASSSPNRGEKLFF
TGTGCCAGCAGCTCCCCCAATCGGGGTGAAAAACTGTTTTTT
>NA|TRBV7-6|many|TRBJ2-2
CASSGPDHNTGELFF
TGTGCCAGCAGCGGGCCGGACCATAACACCGGGGAGCTGTTTTTT
>NA|TRBV7-3|few|TRBJ1-2
CASSPTGWDYGYTF
TGTGCCAGCAGCCCAACAGGGTGGGACTATGGCTACACCTTC
>TRBD1|TRBV4-1|NA|TRBJ1-5
CASSQRGTGGVNQPQHF
TGCGCCAGCAGCCAACGTGGGACAGGGGGCGTAAATCAGCCCCAGCATTTT
>NA|TRBV4-1|few|TRBJ1-1
CASSSPEHYTEAFF
TGCGCCAGCAGCTCCCCAGAGCACTACACTGAAGCTTTCTTT
>TRBD2|TRBV20-1|many|TRBJ2-7
CSATLAGGYYEQYF
TGCAGTGCTACACTAGCGGGGGGCTACTACGAGCAGTACTTC
>NA|TRBV3-1|many|TRBJ1-3
CASSRAPTGSGNTIYF
TGTGCCAGCAGCCGAGCACCGACGGGTTCGGGAAACACCATATATTTT
>TRBD1|TRBV12-3/TRBV12-4|NA|TRBJ1-1
CASSLQGAATEAFF
TGTGCCAGCAGTTTACAGGGGGCGGCCACTGAAGCTTTCTTT
>TRBD1|TRBV12-3/TRBV12-4|many|TRBJ1-1
CASSQRTGFRSEAFF
TGTGCCAGCAGCCAGAGGACAGGGTTCCGTTCTGAAGCTTTCTTT
>TRBD2|TRBV20-1|many|TRBJ2-1
CSASSSGVSSYNEQFF
TGCAGTGCTAGTTCTAGCGGGGTTAGCTCCTACAATGAGCAGTTCTTC
>TRBD2|TRBV29-1|many|TRBJ2-3
CSGTSDSTDTQYF
TGCAGCGGTACTAGCGATAGCACAGATACGCAGTATTTT
>NA|TRBV6-5|many|TRBJ1-6
CASSPDGSPLHF
TGTGCCAGCAGCCCCGACGGTTCACCCCTCCACTTT
>NA|TRBV5-4|few|TRBJ2-1
CASESRTVNEQFF
TGTGCCAGCGAATCTAGGACAGTGAATGAGCAGTTCTTC
>NA|TRBV20-1|NA|TRBJ2-1
CSARDPRGPPGEQFF
TGCAGTGCTAGAGACCCCAGAGGACCTCCTGGGGAGCAGTTCTTC
>NA|TRBV7-8|many|TRBJ2-5
CASSLGGLVVYQETQYF
TGTGCCAGCAGCTTAGGGGGTTTGGTGGTGTACCAAGAGACCCAGTACTTC
>NA|TRBV20-1|many|TRBJ1-4
CSAREGRENEKLFF
TGCAGTGCTAGAGAGGGCAGAGAGAATGAAAAACTGTTTTTT
>NA|TRBV5-1|many|TRBJ2-5
CASSRRYQETQYF
TGCGCCAGCAGCCGTCGGTACCAAGAGACCCAGTACTTC
>NA|TRBV5-1|few|TRBJ2-1
CASSLLSGLHNEQFF
TGCGCCAGCAGCTTGTTATCAGGCCTCCACAATGAGCAGTTCTTC
>TRBD1|TRBV5-4|NA|TRBJ1-2
CASTGNRGYGYTF
TGTGCCAGCACCGGGAACAGGGGGTATGGCTACACCTTC
>NA|TRBV6-6|many|TRBJ1-5
CASSLLNYQPQHF
TGTGCCAGCAGTTTACTTAATTATCAGCCCCAGCATTTT
>TRBD1|TRBV5-6|many|TRBJ1-5
CASSMNRGSGNQPQHF
TGTGCCAGCAGCATGAACAGGGGTAGTGGCAATCAGCCCCAGCATTTT
>TRBD2|TRBV7-2|many|TRBJ2-1
CASSLVGRGLSSYNEQFF
TGTGCCAGCAGCTTAGTAGGGAGGGGTCTTAGCTCCTACAATGAGCAGTTCTTC
>NA|TRBV7-2|NA|TRBJ2-3
CASSPHSGGGTDTQYF
TGTGCCAGCAGCCCCCACTCTGGCGGGGGCACAGATACGCAGTATTTT
>TRBD2|TRBV30|few|TRBJ2-3
CAWTPSGGPDTQYF
TGTGCCTGGACCCCTAGCGGGGGTCCAGATACGCAGTATTTT
>NA|TRBV6-2/TRBV6-3|many|TRBJ1-2
CASSGLLGYTF
TGTGCCAGCAGCGGCCTCTTGGGCTACACCTTC
>NA|TRBV5-6|many|TRBJ2-3
CASSLVSGDYTQYF
TGTGCCAGCAGCTTGGTTTCGGGGGATTATACGCAGTATTTT
>NA|TRBV3-1|NA|TRBJ1-3
CASSQDLTRNTIYF
TGTGCCAGCAGCCAAGACCTGACTCGGAACACCATATATTTT
>NA|TRBV11-2|NA|TRBJ2-7
CASSLERVGNEQYF
TGTGCCAGCAGCTTAGAGAGGGTCGGAAACGAGCAGTACTTC
>TRBD2|TRBV28|many|TRBJ2-4
CASSYPRRTSGGVAAKNIQYF
TGTGCCAGCAGTTACCCCCGACGGACTAGCGGGGGGGTAGCAGCCAAAAACATTCAGTACTTC
>NA|TRBV20-1|many|TRBJ1-2
CSASGRGAYGYTF
TGCAGTGCTAGTGGCAGGGGAGCCTATGGCTACACCTTC
>TRBD2|TRBV2|few|TRBJ2-7
CASRSERGALLNYEQYF
TGTGCCAGCAGGTCAGAGCGGGGGGCCTTACTTAACTACGAGCAGTACTTC
>TRBD1|TRBV29-1|few|TRBJ2-3
CSVESRDRHTDTQYF
TGCAGCGTTGAATCCCGGGACAGACACACAGATACGCAGTATTTT
>NA|TRBV5-4|NA|TRBJ2-3
CASGATDTQYF
TGTGCCAGCGGGGCCACAGATACGCAGTATTTT
>NA|TRBV7-9|many|TRBJ2-5
CASSLSARAQETQYF
TGTGCCAGCAGCTTAAGCGCCAGGGCCCAAGAGACCCAGTACTTC
>TRBD1|TRBV24-1|many|TRBJ1-2
CATTTRTTGKGYTF
TGTGCCACCACCACCAGAACGACAGGGAAGGGCTACACCTTC